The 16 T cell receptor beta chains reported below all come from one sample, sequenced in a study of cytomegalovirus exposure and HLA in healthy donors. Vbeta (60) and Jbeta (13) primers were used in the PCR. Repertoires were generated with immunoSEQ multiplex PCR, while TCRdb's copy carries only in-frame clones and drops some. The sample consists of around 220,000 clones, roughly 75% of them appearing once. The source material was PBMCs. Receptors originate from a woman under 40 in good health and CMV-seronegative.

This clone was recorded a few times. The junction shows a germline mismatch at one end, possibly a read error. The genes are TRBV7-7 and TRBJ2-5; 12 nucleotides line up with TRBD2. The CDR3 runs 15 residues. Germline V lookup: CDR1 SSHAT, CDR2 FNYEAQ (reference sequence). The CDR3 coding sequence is TGTGCTAGCAGCCCTAGCGGGGGGGCCGAAGAGACCCAGTACTTC. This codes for CASSPSGGAEETQYF.

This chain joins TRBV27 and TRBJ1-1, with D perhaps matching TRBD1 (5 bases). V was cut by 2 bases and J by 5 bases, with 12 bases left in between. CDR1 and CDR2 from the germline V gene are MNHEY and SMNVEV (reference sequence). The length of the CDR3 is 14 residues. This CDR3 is CASSLEGRKTEAFF. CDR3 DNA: TGTGCCAGCAGTTTAGAGGGGAGGAAGACTGAAGCTTTCTTT.

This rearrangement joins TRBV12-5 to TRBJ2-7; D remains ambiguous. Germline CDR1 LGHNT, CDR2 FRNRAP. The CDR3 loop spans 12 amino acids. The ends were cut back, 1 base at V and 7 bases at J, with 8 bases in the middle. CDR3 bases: TGTGCTAGTGGTTTGGAGCGAGGTGAGCAGTACTTC. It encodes CASGLERGEQYF.

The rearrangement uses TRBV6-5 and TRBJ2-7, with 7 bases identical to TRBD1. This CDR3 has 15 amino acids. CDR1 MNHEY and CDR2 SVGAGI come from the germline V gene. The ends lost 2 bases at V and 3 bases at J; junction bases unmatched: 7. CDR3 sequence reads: CASSYQGQWGYEQYF. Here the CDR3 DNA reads TGTGCCAGCAGTTACCAGGGACAGTGGGGCTACGAGCAGTACTTC.

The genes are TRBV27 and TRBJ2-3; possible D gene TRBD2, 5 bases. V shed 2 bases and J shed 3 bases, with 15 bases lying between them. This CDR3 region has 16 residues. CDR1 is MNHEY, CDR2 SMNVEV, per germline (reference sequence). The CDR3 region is CASSLRPPRGTDTQYF. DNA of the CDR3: TGTGCCAGCAGTTTAAGGCCGCCCCGAGGGACAGATACGCAGTATTTT.

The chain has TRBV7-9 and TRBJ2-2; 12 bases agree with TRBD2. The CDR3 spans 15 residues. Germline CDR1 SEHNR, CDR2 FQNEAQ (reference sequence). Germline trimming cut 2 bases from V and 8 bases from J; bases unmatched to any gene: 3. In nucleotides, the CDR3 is TGTGCCAGCAGCTTAAGGACTAGCGGGGTTGGGGAGCTGTTTTTT. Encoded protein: CASSLRTSGVGELFF.

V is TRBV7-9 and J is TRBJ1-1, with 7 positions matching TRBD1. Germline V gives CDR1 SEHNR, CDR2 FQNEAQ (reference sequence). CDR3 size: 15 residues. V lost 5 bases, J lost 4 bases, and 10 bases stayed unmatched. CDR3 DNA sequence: TGTGCCAGCAGCCCAGGAGGAGGGGGCAGCACTGAAGCTTTCTTT. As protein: CASSPGGGGSTEAFF. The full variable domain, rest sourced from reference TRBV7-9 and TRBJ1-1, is DTGVSQNPRHKITKRGQNVTFRCDPISEHNRLYWYRQTLGQGPEFLTYFQNEAQLEKSRLLSDRFSAERPKGSFSTLEIQRTEQGDSAMYLCASSPGGGGSTEAFFGQGTRLTVV.

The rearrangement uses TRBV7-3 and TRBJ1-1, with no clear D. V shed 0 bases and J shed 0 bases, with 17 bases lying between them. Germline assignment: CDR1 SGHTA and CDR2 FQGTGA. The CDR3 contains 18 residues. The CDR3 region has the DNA TGTGCCAGCAGCTTAACGAGAGGGTCCCCTTACATGAACACTGAAGCTTTCTTT. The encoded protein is CASSLTRGSPYMNTEAFF. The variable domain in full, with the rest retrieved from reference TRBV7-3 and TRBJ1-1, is GAGVSQTPSNKVTEKGKYVELRCDPISGHTALYWYRQSLGQGPEFLIYFQGTGAADDSGLPNDRFFAVRPEGSVSTLKIQRTERGDSAVYLCASSLTRGSPYMNTEAFFGQGTRLTVV.

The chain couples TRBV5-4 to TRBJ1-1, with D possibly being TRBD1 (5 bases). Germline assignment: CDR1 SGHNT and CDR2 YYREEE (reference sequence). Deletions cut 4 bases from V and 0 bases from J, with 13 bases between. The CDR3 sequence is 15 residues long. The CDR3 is CASSAGGALNTEAFF. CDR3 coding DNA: TGTGCCAGCAGCGCCGGAGGGGCCCTGAACACTGAAGCTTTCTTT.

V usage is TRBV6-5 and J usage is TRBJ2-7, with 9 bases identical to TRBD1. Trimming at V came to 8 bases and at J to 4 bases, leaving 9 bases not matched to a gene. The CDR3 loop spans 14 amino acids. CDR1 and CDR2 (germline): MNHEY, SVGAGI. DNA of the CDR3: TGTGCCAGCCGGACCCTGACAGGGGGTTACGAGCAGTACTTC. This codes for CASRTLTGGYEQYF.

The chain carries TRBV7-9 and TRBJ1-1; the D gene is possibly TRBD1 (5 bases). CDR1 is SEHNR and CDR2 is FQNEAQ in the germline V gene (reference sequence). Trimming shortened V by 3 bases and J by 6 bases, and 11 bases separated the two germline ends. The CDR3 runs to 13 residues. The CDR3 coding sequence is TGTGCCAGCAGCTTGTTGGGGGGGGCTGAAGCTTTCTTT. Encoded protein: CASSLLGGAEAFF.

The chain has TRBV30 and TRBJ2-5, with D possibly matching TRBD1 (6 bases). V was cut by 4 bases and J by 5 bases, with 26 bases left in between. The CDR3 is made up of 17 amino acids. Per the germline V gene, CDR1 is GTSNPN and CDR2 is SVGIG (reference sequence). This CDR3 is CAWNLRRGADLGETQYF. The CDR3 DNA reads TGTGCCTGGAATTTACGCAGGGGAGCGGACCTTGGGGAGACCCAGTACTTC.

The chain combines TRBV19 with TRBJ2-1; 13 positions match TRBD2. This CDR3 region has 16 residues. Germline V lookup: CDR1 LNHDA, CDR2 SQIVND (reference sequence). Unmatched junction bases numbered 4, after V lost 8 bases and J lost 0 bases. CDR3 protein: CASGTSGAFSYNEQFF. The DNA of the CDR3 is TGTGCCAGTGGGACTAGCGGGGCCTTCTCCTACAATGAGCAGTTCTTC.

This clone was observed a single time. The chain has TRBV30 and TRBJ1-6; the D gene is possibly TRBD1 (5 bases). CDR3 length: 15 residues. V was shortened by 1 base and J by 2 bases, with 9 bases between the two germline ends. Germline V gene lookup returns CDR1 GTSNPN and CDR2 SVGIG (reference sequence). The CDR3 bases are TGTGCCTGGAGTGGCCTGACAGCCTATAATTCACCCCTCCACTTT. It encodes CAWSGLTAYNSPLHF.

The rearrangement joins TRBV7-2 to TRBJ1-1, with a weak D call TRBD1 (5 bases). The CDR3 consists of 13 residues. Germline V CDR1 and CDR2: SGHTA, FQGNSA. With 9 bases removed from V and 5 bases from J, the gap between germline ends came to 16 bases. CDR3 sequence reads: CARRLRVGTEAFF. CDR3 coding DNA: TGTGCCAGAAGACTCAGGGTGGGGACTGAAGCTTTCTTT.

This chain's CDR3 is CASSPQDRSFSEPQHF. The CDR3 DNA reads as TGTGCCAGCTCACCTCAGGACAGGTCGTTTTCGGAGCCCCAGCATTTT. The chain recombines TRBV18 with TRBJ1-5; 7 bases are shared with TRBD1. V lost 3 bases to trimming and J lost 8 bases; unmatched junction nucleotides: 13. Germline assignment: CDR1 KGHSH and CDR2 LQKENI. The CDR3 is made up of 16 amino acids.